One sample yielded the 24 T cell receptor beta chains listed below, sequenced in a study of blood T cell repertoires in COVID-19. TCRdb keeps only in-frame clones here, not all; method: immunoSEQ multiplex PCR. Among around 25,000 clones, around 86% were seen once, and the ten largest hold less than 30%. Specimen: peripheral blood. Receptor source: a human donor with active COVID-19. The donor label of this sample is uncertain.

V gene TRBV12-5 combines with J gene TRBJ2-7; 7 bases agree with TRBD1. The V gene end was trimmed by 6 bases and the J gene end by 7 bases; junction bases not matched to a gene: 15. CDR3 size: 15 residues. CDR1 LGHNT and CDR2 FRNRAP come from the germline V gene. CDR3 in DNA: TGTGCTAGTGGGCCCTCGGGGACAGTGGTCAGAGAGCAGTACTTC. Its translation is CASGPSGTVVREQYF.

V and J are TRBV9 and TRBJ2-2, with a weak D call TRBD2 (6 bases). Germline CDR1 and CDR2: SGDLS and YYNGEE. The V and J ends lost 0 bases and 0 bases respectively, with 9 bases between them. The CDR3 spans 16 residues. The DNA for the CDR3 is TGTGCCAGCAGCGTAGGGGGGGAGCCGAACACCGGGGAGCTGTTTTTT. This sequence encodes CASSVGGEPNTGELFF.

This clone was seen only once. DNA of the CDR3: TGTGCCAGCACCCCGGTCCCGTCCTGGGAGCAGTTCTTC. Its translation is CASTPVPSWEQFF. This chain connects TRBV2 to TRBJ2-1; D is unresolved. Looked up from germline, CDR1 is SNHLY and CDR2 is FYNNEI. There are 13 residues in the CDR3. The ends were cut back, 7 bases at V and 10 bases at J, with 17 bases in the middle.

V gene TRBV28 combines with J gene TRBJ1-2, with D hard to call. Germline CDR1 reads MDHEN; CDR2 reads SYDVKM. Trimming left V 4 bases short and J 6 bases short, with 6 bases between. The CDR3 length is 11 residues. The DNA for the CDR3 is TGTGCCAGCAGTTCCCAGGATGGCTACACCTTC. Translating it yields CASSSQDGYTF.

This chain joins TRBV6-2 or TRBV6-3 and TRBJ2-2, with TRBD2 matching over 15 bases. V lost 6 bases, J lost 4 bases, and 6 bases stayed unmatched. The CDR3 covers 17 residues. Germline CDR1 is MNHEY and CDR2 is SVGEGT. The CDR3 region has the DNA TGTGCCAGCAGCGGACTAGCGGGAGGGCCGGCCACCGGGGAGCTGTTTTTT. Amino acid sequence: CASSGLAGGPATGELFF.

J is TRBJ2-3 and V is TRBV10-3; 9 positions match TRBD2. CDR1 is ENHRY, CDR2 SYGVKD, per germline. J was trimmed by 0 bases and V by 2 bases; bases with no gene match: 12. This CDR3 has 19 residues. This CDR3 reads CAISEPVGGRAPSTDTQYF. The CDR3 nucleotides are TGTGCCATCAGTGAGCCGGTTGGCGGGAGGGCACCTAGCACAGATACGCAGTATTTT.

The rearrangement joins TRBV7-9 to TRBJ1-1; the match to TRBD1 covers 9 bases. This CDR3 spans 15 amino acids. Looked up from germline, CDR1 is SEHNR and CDR2 is FQNEAQ (reference sequence). The trim removed 4 bases at V and 4 bases at J, leaving 7 bases unmatched. CDR3 loop: CASSWGQGGFTEAFF. The CDR3 DNA sequence: TGTGCCAGCAGCTGGGGACAGGGAGGGTTCACTGAAGCTTTCTTT.

The chain is built from TRBV7-3 and TRBJ2-1, with 12 bases lining up with TRBD2. Germline-derived CDR1 and CDR2 are SGHTA and FQGTGA. The CDR3 spans 16 residues. V dropped 5 bases and J dropped 5; count of bases not matched to a gene: 7. CDR3 DNA sequence: TGTGCCAGCAGCCCCGCTAGCGGGAGGGCCAACAATGAGCAGTTCTTC. Translation gives CASSPASGRANNEQFF.

The chain joins TRBV29-1 to TRBJ2-1, with 9 bases identical to TRBD1. V was pared by 4 bases and J by 8 bases, with 6 bases of the junction left unmatched. The CDR3 is 13 amino acids. Germline V gene sequence: CDR1 SQVTM, CDR2 ANQGSEA. The CDR3 sequence: CSVGDRVFYEQFF. The CDR3 DNA follows: TGCAGCGTTGGGGACAGGGTTTTCTATGAGCAGTTCTTC.

The rearrangement links TRBV6-1 to TRBJ2-6; a weak D match, TRBD2 (5 bases). The V gene lost 2 bases and the J gene lost 2 bases, with 7 bases spanning the gap. The CDR3 length is 15 residues. The germline V gene has CDR1 MNHNS and CDR2 SASEGT. In nucleotides, the CDR3 is TGTGCCAGCAGTGAAAGACTAACTGGGGCCAACGTCCTGACTTTC. As protein: CASSERLTGANVLTF.

The J gene is TRBJ2-1, the V gene TRBV6-2 or TRBV6-3, with 14 bases lining up with TRBD2. This CDR3 comprises 16 residues. V was clipped by 5 bases and J by 7 bases; unmatched bases: 7. Germline lookup yields CDR1 MNHEY and CDR2 SVGEGT. The CDR3 loop reads CASSPPGLAGVNEQFF. The CDR3 DNA is TGTGCCAGCAGTCCCCCGGGACTAGCGGGAGTAAATGAGCAGTTCTTC.

In its sample, this clone was seen once. The V gene is TRBV3-1 (or the pseudogene TRBV3-2), the J gene TRBJ1-1, with a weak D call TRBD1 (6 bases). The CDR3 is 13 residues long. Germline loops: CDR1 LGHDT, CDR2 YNNKEL (reference sequence). V lost 4 bases, J lost 6 bases, and 12 bases lay in between. DNA of the CDR3: TGTGCCAGCAGCCTACAGGGTTCGGCTGAAGCTTTCTTT. This sequence encodes CASSLQGSAEAFF.

V and J are TRBV5-1 and TRBJ2-2; 12 bases fit TRBD2. CDR3 length: 18 residues. The germline V gene encodes CDR1 SGHRS and CDR2 YFSETQ. With V trimmed by 0 bases and J by 0 bases, 3 bases remained unmatched. CDR3 DNA sequence: TGCGCCAGCAGCTTGGCGGCTAGCGGGGGGGCGAACACCGGGGAGCTGTTTTTT. Translating it yields CASSLAASGGANTGELFF.

The V gene is TRBV18, the J gene TRBJ1-2; 9 bases are shared with TRBD1. CDR1 is KGHSH and CDR2 is LQKENI in the germline V gene. The junction had 4 bases not matched to a gene; V was cut back by 6 bases and J by 8 bases. This CDR3 has 12 amino acids. The CDR3 region has the DNA TGTGCCAGCTCGGACAGGGGTGGCGGCTACACCTTC. Amino acid sequence: CASSDRGGGYTF.

The chain has TRBV28 and TRBJ2-7; weak D call: TRBD1 (6 bases). CDR1 MDHEN and CDR2 SYDVKM come from the germline V gene. CDR3 length: 15 residues. The germline V and J ends were trimmed by 2 bases and 2 bases, with 13 bases remaining between them. The CDR3 region has the DNA TGTGCCAGCAGTTTAACCAGGGGCGGCCCCTACGAGCAGTACTTC. Translation: CASSLTRGGPYEQYF.

This clone has only one observation. The genes are TRBV9 and TRBJ2-3, with TRBD2 matching 12 bases. The V gene's germline CDR1 is SGDLS and CDR2 YYNGEE. There are 17 residues in the CDR3. Germline trimming cut 4 bases from V and 4 bases from J; bases unmatched to any gene: 10. DNA of the CDR3: TGTGCCAGCAGCTCGCGGGCGCCTAGCGGGGGGGCAGATACGCAGTATTTT. It encodes CASSSRAPSGGADTQYF.

The chain combines TRBV10-2 with TRBJ1-4, with D perhaps matching TRBD1 (5 bases). There are 15 residues in the CDR3. The V gene's germline CDR1 is WSHSY and CDR2 SAAADI. The V end lost 6 bases, the J end lost 4 bases, and 15 bases lay between the germline ends. The CDR3 loop is CASSPGRGGNEKLFF. Here the CDR3 DNA reads TGCGCCAGCAGCCCAGGGCGCGGGGGTAATGAAAAACTGTTTTTT.

This clone was seen once. V gene TRBV28 combines with J gene TRBJ1-1, with D possibly matching TRBD1 (5 bases). V lost 5 bases to trimming and J lost 8 bases, with 18 bases between them. The CDR3 contains 14 residues. Germline CDR1 and CDR2: MDHEN and SYDVKM. The CDR3 region has the DNA TGTGCCAGCAGTCTCCGGGGGGGTAGCTCAGAAGCTTTCTTT. Protein: CASSLRGGSSEAFF.

The chain joins TRBV25-1 to TRBJ2-5; TRBD1 matches at 8 bases. Germline CDR1 reads MGHDK; CDR2 reads SYGVNS. V lost 5 bases and J lost 2; bases outside the gene matches: 10. This CDR3 is built from 16 residues. For the CDR3, the DNA is TGTGCCAGCAGTCCCCTGGGTCGGGACAGGCAAGAGACCCAGTACTTC. This gives the protein CASSPLGRDRQETQYF.

The chain links TRBV3-1 (or the pseudogene TRBV3-2) to TRBJ2-7; 9 positions agree with TRBD2. CDR3 length: 17 amino acids. The J segment lost 0 bases and the V segment lost 3 bases, leaving 9 bases of the junction unmatched. From germline, CDR1 is LGHDT and CDR2 YNNKEL (reference sequence). CDR3 region: CASSHLSGGPSSYEQYF. As DNA, the CDR3 is TGTGCCAGCAGCCACCTCAGCGGGGGGCCGAGCTCCTACGAGCAGTACTTC.

In this sample, this clone turned up once. The genes are TRBV9 and TRBJ2-3, with a possible D match to TRBD2 (6 bases). V dropped 1 base and J dropped 0 bases, with 12 bases sitting between them. Per germline, CDR1 SGDLS and CDR2 YYNGEE. This CDR3 region has 16 residues. The CDR3 protein is CASSVLASLSTDTQYF. The CDR3 DNA sequence: TGTGCCAGCAGCGTACTAGCGTCGCTTAGCACAGATACGCAGTATTTT. Full variable domain (rest looked up from reference TRBV9 and TRBJ2-3): DSGVTQTPKHLITATGQRVTLRCSPRSGDLSVYWYQQSLDQGLQFLIQYYNGEERAKGNILERFSAQQFPDLHSELNLSSLELGDSALYFCASSVLASLSTDTQYFGPGTRLTVL.

The chain uses TRBV11-2 and TRBJ1-5, with D tentatively TRBD1 (5 bases). Germline-derived CDR1 and CDR2 are SGHAT and FQNNGV. Trimming removed 3 bases from V and 5 bases from J, with 8 bases in between. This CDR3 region has 13 residues. Here the CDR3 reads CASSFAGDQPQHF. The CDR3 DNA reads TGTGCCAGCAGCTTCGCGGGGGATCAGCCCCAGCATTTT.

This chain uses TRBV5-8 with TRBJ2-1; the D gene is possibly TRBD2 (6 bases). Germline V gene data show CDR1 as SGHTS and CDR2 as YDEGEE. This CDR3 is built from 15 residues. Trimming pared 5 bases from V and 10 bases from J, leaving 22 bases between. The CDR3 sequence is CASRLPGLGVMEQFF. The CDR3 nucleotides are TGTGCCAGCAGACTACCGGGACTCGGGGTTATGGAGCAGTTCTTC.

This chain uses TRBV7-9 with TRBJ2-2; D not resolved. V was clipped by 5 bases and J by 2 bases, with 6 bases between them. The CDR3 is 13 residues long. The germline gives CDR1 SEHNR, CDR2 FQNEAQ (reference sequence). CDR3 nucleotides: TGTGCCAGCAGCCCCAGTAACACCGGGGAGCTGTTTTTT. Residues: CASSPSNTGELFF.